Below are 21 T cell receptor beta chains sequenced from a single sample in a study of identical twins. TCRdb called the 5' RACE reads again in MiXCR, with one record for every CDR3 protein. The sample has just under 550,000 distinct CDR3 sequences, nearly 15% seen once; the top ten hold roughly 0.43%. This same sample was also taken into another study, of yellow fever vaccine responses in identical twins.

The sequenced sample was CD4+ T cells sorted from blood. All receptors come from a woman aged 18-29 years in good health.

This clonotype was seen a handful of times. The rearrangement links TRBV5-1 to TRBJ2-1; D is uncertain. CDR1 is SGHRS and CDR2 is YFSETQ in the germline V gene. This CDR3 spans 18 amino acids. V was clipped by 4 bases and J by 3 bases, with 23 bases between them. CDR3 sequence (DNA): TGCGCCAGCAGCCCCACCAGAGGAGCCCTTGAGGTCTACAATGAGCAGTTCTTC. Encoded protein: CASSPTRGALEVYNEQFF.

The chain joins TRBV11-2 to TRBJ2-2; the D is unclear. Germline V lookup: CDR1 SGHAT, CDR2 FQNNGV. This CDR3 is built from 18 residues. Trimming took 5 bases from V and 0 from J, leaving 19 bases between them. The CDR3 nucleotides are TGTGCCAGCAGCCCCCGACGGAGCAACGATGCGAACACCGGGGAGCTGTTTTTT. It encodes CASSPRRSNDANTGELFF. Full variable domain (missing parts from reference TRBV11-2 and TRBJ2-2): EAGVAQSPRYKIIEKRQSVAFWCNPISGHATLYWYQQILGQGPKLLIQFQNNGVVDDSQLPKDRFSAERLKGVDSTLKIQPAKLEDSAVYLCASSPRRSNDANTGELFFGEGSRLTVL.

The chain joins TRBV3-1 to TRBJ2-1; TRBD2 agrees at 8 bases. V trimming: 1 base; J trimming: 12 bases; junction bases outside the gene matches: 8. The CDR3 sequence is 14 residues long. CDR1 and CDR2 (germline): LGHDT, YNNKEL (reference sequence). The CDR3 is CASSQVQREFLQFF. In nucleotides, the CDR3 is TGTGCCAGCAGCCAAGTTCAGCGGGAGTTTTTGCAGTTCTTC.

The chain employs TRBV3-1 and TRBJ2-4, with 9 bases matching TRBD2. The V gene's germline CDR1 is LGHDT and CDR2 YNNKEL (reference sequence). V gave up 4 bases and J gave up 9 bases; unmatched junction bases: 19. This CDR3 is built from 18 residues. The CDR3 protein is CASSPRGGRVAGVLIQYF. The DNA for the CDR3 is TGTGCCAGCAGCCCTCGTGGCGGAAGAGTAGCGGGAGTTCTCATTCAGTACTTC.

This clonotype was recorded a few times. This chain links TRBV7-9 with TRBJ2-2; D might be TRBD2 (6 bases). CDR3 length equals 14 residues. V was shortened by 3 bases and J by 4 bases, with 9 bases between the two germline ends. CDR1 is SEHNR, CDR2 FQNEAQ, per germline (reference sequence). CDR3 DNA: TGTGCCAGCAGCTTGGGGACTGTCACCGGGGAGCTGTTTTTT. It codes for CASSLGTVTGELFF. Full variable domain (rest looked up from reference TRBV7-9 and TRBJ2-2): DTGVSQNPRHKITKRGQNVTFRCDPISEHNRLYWYRQTLGQGPEFLTYFQNEAQLEKSRLLSDRFSAERPKGSFSTLEIQRTEQGDSAMYLCASSLGTVTGELFFGEGSRLTVL.

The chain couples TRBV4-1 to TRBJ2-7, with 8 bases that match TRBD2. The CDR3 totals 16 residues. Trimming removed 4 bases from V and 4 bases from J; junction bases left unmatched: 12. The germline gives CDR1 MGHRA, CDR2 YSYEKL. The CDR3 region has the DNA TGCGCCAGCAGCCTTAGGTGGGAGCGGGAGTCTTACGAGCAGTACTTC. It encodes CASSLRWERESYEQYF.

CDR3 in amino acids: CSAFTREVGYTF. The CDR3 bases are TGCAGTGCTTTTACACGGGAAGTTGGCTACACCTTC. The chain joins TRBV20-1 to TRBJ1-2, with no clear D. Looked up from germline, CDR1 is DFQATT and CDR2 is SNEGSKA (reference sequence). V was pared by 5 bases and J by 7 bases, with 14 bases between. The CDR3 runs 12 residues.

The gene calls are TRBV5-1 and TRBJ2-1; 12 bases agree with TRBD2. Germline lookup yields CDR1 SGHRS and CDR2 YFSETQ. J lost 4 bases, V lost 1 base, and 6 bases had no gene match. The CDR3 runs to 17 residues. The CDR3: CASSLRLAGVAYNEQFF. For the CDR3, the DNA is TGCGCCAGCAGCTTGAGACTAGCGGGAGTGGCTTACAATGAGCAGTTCTTC.

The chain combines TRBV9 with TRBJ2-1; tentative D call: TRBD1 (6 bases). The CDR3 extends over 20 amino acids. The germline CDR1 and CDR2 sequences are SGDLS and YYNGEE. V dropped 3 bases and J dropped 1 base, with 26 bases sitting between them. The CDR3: CASSGNKPRQGIRSYNEQFF. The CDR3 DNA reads TGTGCCAGCAGCGGTAATAAGCCCCGGCAGGGGATCAGGTCCTACAATGAGCAGTTCTTC.

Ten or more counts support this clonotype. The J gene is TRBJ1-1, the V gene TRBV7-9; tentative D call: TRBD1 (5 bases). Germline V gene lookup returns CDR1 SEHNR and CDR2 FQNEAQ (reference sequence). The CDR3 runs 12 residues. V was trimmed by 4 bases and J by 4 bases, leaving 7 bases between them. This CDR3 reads CASSWGGTEAFF. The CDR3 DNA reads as TGTGCCAGCAGCTGGGGGGGCACTGAAGCTTTCTTT.

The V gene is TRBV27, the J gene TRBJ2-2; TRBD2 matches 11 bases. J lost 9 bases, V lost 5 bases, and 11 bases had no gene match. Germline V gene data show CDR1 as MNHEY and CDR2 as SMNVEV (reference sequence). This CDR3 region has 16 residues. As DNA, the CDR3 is TGTGCCAGCAGTCAACTAGCGGGAGATCGTTCTTGGGAGCTGTTTTTT. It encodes CASSQLAGDRSWELFF.

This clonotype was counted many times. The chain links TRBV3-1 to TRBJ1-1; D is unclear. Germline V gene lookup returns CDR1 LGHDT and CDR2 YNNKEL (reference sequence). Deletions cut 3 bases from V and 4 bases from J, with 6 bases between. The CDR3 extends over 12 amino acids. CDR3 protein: CASSHASTEAFF. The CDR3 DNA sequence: TGTGCCAGCAGCCACGCTAGCACTGAAGCTTTCTTT.

CDR3 sequence reads: CAISGPRLAGSTDTQYF. In DNA form, the CDR3 reads TGTGCCATCAGTGGTCCGAGACTAGCGGGATCCACAGATACGCAGTATTTT. The chain recombines TRBV10-3 with TRBJ2-3, with 11 bases aligning to TRBD2. CDR3 length: 17 amino acids. Germline V gives CDR1 ENHRY, CDR2 SYGVKD. The junction had 8 bases not matched to a gene; V was cut back by 4 bases and J by 2 bases.

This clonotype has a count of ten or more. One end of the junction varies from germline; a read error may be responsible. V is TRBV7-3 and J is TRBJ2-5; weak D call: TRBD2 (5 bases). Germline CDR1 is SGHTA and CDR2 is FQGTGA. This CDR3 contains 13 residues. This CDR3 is CASSPSGQGTQYF. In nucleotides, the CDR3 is TGTGCCAGCAGCCCCAGCGGCCAAGGGACCCAGTACTTC.

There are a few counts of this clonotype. CDR3 in amino acids: CASSSGGAGNTIYF. CDR3 nucleotides: TGTGCCAGCAGCTCCGGCGGGGCTGGAAACACCATATATTTT. This chain links TRBV7-8 with TRBJ1-3; D is uncertain. Trimming shortened V by 4 bases and J by 2 bases, and 9 bases separated the two germline ends. CDR1 is SGHVS, CDR2 FQNEAQ, per germline. The CDR3 runs to 14 residues.

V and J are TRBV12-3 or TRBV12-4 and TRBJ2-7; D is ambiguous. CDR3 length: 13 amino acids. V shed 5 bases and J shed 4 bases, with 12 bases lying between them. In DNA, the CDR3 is TGTGCCAGCAGTAAACGGGCGAGTTACGAGCAGTACTTC. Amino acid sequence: CASSKRASYEQYF.

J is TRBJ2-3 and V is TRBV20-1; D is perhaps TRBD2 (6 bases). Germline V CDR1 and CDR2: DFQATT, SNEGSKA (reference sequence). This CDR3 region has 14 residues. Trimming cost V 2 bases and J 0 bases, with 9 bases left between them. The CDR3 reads CSARNSGSTDTQYF. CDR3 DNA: TGCAGTGCTAGAAACAGCGGGAGCACAGATACGCAGTATTTT.

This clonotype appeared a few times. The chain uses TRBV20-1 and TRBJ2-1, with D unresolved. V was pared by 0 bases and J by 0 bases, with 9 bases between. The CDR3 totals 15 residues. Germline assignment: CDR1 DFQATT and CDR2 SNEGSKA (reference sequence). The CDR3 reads CSARDGKSSYNEQFF. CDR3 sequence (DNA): TGCAGTGCTAGAGATGGCAAGAGCTCCTACAATGAGCAGTTCTTC.

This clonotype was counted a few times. This CDR3 is CASSQPTSGGSYNEQFF. For the CDR3, the DNA is TGCGCCAGCAGCCAACCTACTAGCGGTGGCTCCTACAATGAGCAGTTCTTC. The chain is built from TRBV4-1 and TRBJ2-1; 8 bases fit TRBD2. Losses at the gene ends were 2 bases for V and 0 bases for J; bases not matched to a gene: 6. The CDR3 extends over 17 amino acids. Germline CDR1 MGHRA, CDR2 YSYEKL.

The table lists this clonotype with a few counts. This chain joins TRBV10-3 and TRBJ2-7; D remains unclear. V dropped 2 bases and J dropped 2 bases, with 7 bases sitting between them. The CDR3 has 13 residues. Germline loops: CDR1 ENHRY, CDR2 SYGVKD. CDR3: CAISELTAYEQYF. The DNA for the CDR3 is TGTGCCATCAGTGAGCTCACAGCCTACGAGCAGTACTTC.

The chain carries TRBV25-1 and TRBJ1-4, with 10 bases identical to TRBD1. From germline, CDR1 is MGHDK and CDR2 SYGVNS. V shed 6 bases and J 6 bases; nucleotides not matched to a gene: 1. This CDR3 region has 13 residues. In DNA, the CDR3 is TGTGCCAGCAGAGGACAGGGGGATGAAAAACTGTTTTTT. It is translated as CASRGQGDEKLFF. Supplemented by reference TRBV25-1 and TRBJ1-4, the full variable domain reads EADIYQTPRYLVIGTGKKITLECSQTMGHDKMYWYQQDPGMELHLIHYSYGVNSTEKGDLSSESTVSRIRTEHFPLTLESARPSHTSQYLCASRGQGDEKLFFGSGTQLSVL.